These 28 T cell receptor beta chains were all obtained from the same sample, sequenced in a study of blood T cell repertoires in COVID-19. Sequencing used immunoSEQ multiplex PCR; TCRdb keeps in-frame clones, though not all of them. The repertoire includes about 150,000 clones, roughly four fifths of them detected once, and around 32% sits in the top ten. Source material: peripheral blood. These receptors all come from a woman aged 60-75 years with acute or convalescent COVID-19.

V usage is TRBV9 and J usage is TRBJ2-2; maybe TRBD2 (5 bases). Trimming stripped 0 bases from V and 4 bases from J, with 13 bases between. The CDR3 length is 16 residues. Germline values: CDR1 SGDLS, CDR2 YYNGEE. DNA for the CDR3: TGTGCCAGCAGCGTAGCCGGGCGGGTGCTCACCGGGGAGCTGTTTTTT. It translates to CASSVAGRVLTGELFF.

CDR3 protein: CASSGQVANEKLFF. The DNA for the CDR3 is TGTGCCAGCAGTGGACAGGTCGCAAATGAAAAACTGTTTTTT. The chain recombines TRBV2 with TRBJ1-4; D perhaps matches TRBD1 (6 bases). This CDR3 is built from 14 residues. V lost 4 bases and J lost 5, with 11 bases in between. Germline V CDR1 and CDR2: SNHLY, FYNNEI.

The chain carries TRBV27 and TRBJ2-5; 7 bases align to TRBD2. This CDR3 has 14 residues. J was trimmed by 7 bases and V by 4 bases; bases with no gene match: 9. CDR1 is MNHEY and CDR2 is SMNVEV in the germline V gene (reference sequence). CDR3 amino acids: CASSSGRGRGTQYF. DNA of the CDR3: TGTGCCAGCAGTTCAGGGCGGGGGAGGGGGACCCAGTACTTC.

This clone has more than one count but fewer than ten. V gene TRBV7-3 combines with J gene TRBJ1-1, with 8 bases lining up with TRBD1. Germline loops: CDR1 SGHTA, CDR2 FQGTGA. V gave up 3 bases and J gave up 3 bases; unmatched junction bases: 0. CDR3 length equals 13 residues. Here the CDR3 reads CASSLDRDTEAFF. CDR3 DNA sequence: TGTGCCAGCAGCTTGGACAGGGACACTGAAGCTTTCTTT.

This clone was counted a single time. The V gene is TRBV28, the J gene TRBJ2-2, with TRBD1 matching 7 bases. CDR3 length: 16 amino acids. Germline V gives CDR1 MDHEN, CDR2 SYDVKM. Losses at the gene ends were 4 bases for V and 2 bases for J; bases not matched to a gene: 7. The CDR3 spells CASSSPWDRNTGELFF. The CDR3 nucleotides are TGTGCCAGCAGTTCACCGTGGGACAGAAACACCGGGGAGCTGTTTTTT.

This clone was found once. CDR3 protein: CASSETSGGLYEQYV. CDR3 bases: TGTGCCAGTAGTGAAACTAGCGGGGGACTCTACGAGCAGTACGTC. The rearrangement links TRBV19 to TRBJ2-7, with 11 bases identical to TRBD2. The CDR3 has 15 residues. Looked up from germline, CDR1 is LNHDA and CDR2 is SQIVND (reference sequence). After removal of 5 bases from V and 3 bases from J, the junction contained 6 bases not matched to a gene.

The chain is built from TRBV6-5 and TRBJ1-4; possibly TRBD1 for D (5 bases). With 2 bases removed from V and 3 bases from J, the gap between germline ends came to 10 bases. Germline CDR1 reads MNHEY; CDR2 reads SVGAGI. CDR3 length: 15 amino acids. The CDR3 nucleotides read TGTGCCAGCAGTTACACGGACACGTCTAATGAAAAACTGTTTTTT. It translates to CASSYTDTSNEKLFF.

The rearrangement uses TRBV16 and TRBJ1-1, with D possibly TRBD1 on 5 matching bases. The V end was cut by 4 bases, the J end by 10 bases, with 16 bases between. Germline V gene data show CDR1 as KGHSY and CDR2 as FQNENV. The CDR3 runs to 13 residues. The CDR3 protein is CASSPLGLGRAFF. The CDR3 DNA is TGTGCCAGCAGCCCCCTGGGGCTAGGACGAGCTTTCTTT.

This rearrangement joins TRBV10-3 to TRBJ1-1; tentative D call: TRBD1 (5 bases). CDR1 and CDR2 (germline): ENHRY, SYGVKD. Trimming took off 3 bases at V and 3 bases at J, with 8 bases between the two ends. This CDR3 has 13 residues. CDR3 in DNA: TGTGCCATCAGTGACAAAGGGGACACTGAAGCTTTCTTT. Translating it yields CAISDKGDTEAFF.

CDR3 sequence: CASSQFTLSSYNSPLHF. DNA of the CDR3: TGTGCCAGCAGCCAATTTACTCTGAGCTCCTATAATTCACCCCTCCACTTT. V and J are TRBV3-1 (or the pseudogene TRBV3-2) and TRBJ1-6; D unresolved. V was trimmed by 2 bases and J by 0 bases, leaving 11 bases between them. Per the germline V gene, CDR1 is LGHDT and CDR2 is YNNKEL (reference sequence). There are 17 residues in the CDR3.

V is TRBV5-1 and J is TRBJ2-1, with 8 bases lining up with TRBD2. The CDR3 runs 16 residues. Germline trimming cut 4 bases from V and 0 bases from J; bases unmatched to any gene: 6. Germline-derived CDR1 and CDR2 are SGHRS and YFSETQ. CDR3 DNA sequence: TGCGCCAGCAGCCCCGAACTAGCGGTCTCCTACAATGAGCAGTTCTTC. Protein sequence: CASSPELAVSYNEQFF.

V is TRBV3-1 (or the pseudogene TRBV3-2) and J is TRBJ2-5; the match to TRBD2 covers 9 bases. Germline CDR1 and CDR2: LGHDT and YNNKEL (reference sequence). V gave up 2 bases and J gave up 7 bases; unmatched junction bases: 2. The CDR3 is 13 residues long. The CDR3, as DNA: TGTGCCAGCAGCCAACTTAGCGGGGGGACCCAGTACTTC. Amino acid sequence: CASSQLSGGTQYF.

This clone was detected only once. The chain employs TRBV6-5 and TRBJ1-1, with D possibly matching TRBD1 (6 bases). Germline V gene sequence: CDR1 MNHEY, CDR2 SVGAGI. The germline V and J ends were trimmed by 6 bases and 1 base, with 9 bases remaining between them. This CDR3 has 13 amino acids. CDR3 in DNA: TGTGCCAGCAGCTCACAGGGGAACACTGAAGCTTTCTTT. This encodes CASSSQGNTEAFF.

The chain carries TRBV20-1 and TRBJ1-2; 8 bases align to TRBD1. The length of the CDR3 is 14 residues. Germline V gene data show CDR1 as DFQATT and CDR2 as SNEGSKA (reference sequence). J was trimmed by 7 bases and V by 4 bases; bases with no gene match: 11. DNA of the CDR3: TGCAGTGCTACTGACAGGGGCTGGGACGGTGGCTACACCTTC. Its protein is CSATDRGWDGGYTF.

The chain carries TRBV5-5 and TRBJ1-2, with TRBD1 matching over 7 bases. The CDR3 totals 15 residues. CDR1 and CDR2 (germline): SGHKS, YYEKEE (reference sequence). Unmatched junction bases numbered 10, after V lost 5 bases and J lost 3 bases. Here the CDR3 DNA reads TGTGCCAGCAGTCCTACGGGACAGTTCCACTATGGCTACACCTTC. This gives the protein CASSPTGQFHYGYTF. Full variable domain (missing parts from reference TRBV5-5 and TRBJ1-2): DAGVTQSPTHLIKTRGQQVTLRCSPISGHKSVSWYQQVLGQGPQFIFQYYEKEERGRGNFPDRFSARQFPNYSSELNVNALLLGDSALYLCASSPTGQFHYGYTFGSGTRLTVV.

The chain carries TRBV12-3 or TRBV12-4 and TRBJ1-2; tentative D call: TRBD1 (5 bases). Trimming stripped 2 bases from V and 8 bases from J, with 12 bases between. The CDR3 has 13 amino acids. CDR3 sequence (DNA): TGTGCCAGCAGTTTATTAGGAGGGGTGGGCTACACCTTC. It yields the protein CASSLLGGVGYTF.

The V call is TRBV28, the J call TRBJ1-6, with 7 bases lining up with TRBD1. The J segment lost 6 bases and the V segment lost 3 bases, leaving 11 bases of the junction unmatched. Germline CDR1 reads MDHEN; CDR2 reads SYDVKM. This CDR3 contains 17 residues. This CDR3 is CASSFSGTATSNSPLHF. The CDR3 DNA follows: TGTGCCAGCAGTTTTTCCGGGACAGCTACCTCTAATTCACCCCTCCACTTT.

This clone has a single count. This sequence joins TRBV10-2 and TRBJ2-3; D possibly corresponds to TRBD1 (6 bases). Trimming cost V 7 bases and J 1 base, with 9 bases left between them. Per germline, CDR1 WSHSY and CDR2 SAAADI. The length of the CDR3 is 13 residues. The CDR3 spells CASTGAGTDTQYF. In DNA, the CDR3 is TGCGCCAGCACAGGGGCCGGCACAGATACGCAGTATTTT.

The chain links TRBV30 to TRBJ1-2; possibly TRBD1 for D (6 bases). This CDR3 has 16 residues. Germline V CDR1 and CDR2: GTSNPN, SVGIG (reference sequence). V was shortened by 3 bases and J by 0 bases, with 17 bases between the two germline ends. DNA of the CDR3: TGTGCCTGGAGCCGTTCTTCAGGGGATACTAACTATGGCTACACCTTC. Its translation is CAWSRSSGDTNYGYTF.

The gene calls are TRBV28 and TRBJ1-2; tentative D call: TRBD1 (6 bases). Germline CDR1 is MDHEN and CDR2 is SYDVKM. Trimming shortened V by 6 bases and J by 7 bases, and 12 bases separated the two germline ends. The CDR3 contains 12 residues. The CDR3 is CASRQGSTGYTF. CDR3 sequence (DNA): TGTGCCAGCAGACAGGGTTCCACTGGCTACACCTTC.

This clone has a single count. This chain uses TRBV10-3 with TRBJ2-5; weak D call: TRBD1 (5 bases). Germline V CDR1 and CDR2: ENHRY, SYGVKD. CDR3 length: 13 residues. V was shortened by 10 bases and J by 0 bases, with 12 bases between the two germline ends. The CDR3 DNA is TGTGCCACCGCTACGGACAACCAAGAGACCCAGTACTTC. Translation: CATATDNQETQYF.

V gene TRBV5-1 combines with J gene TRBJ1-4; no definite D call. In germline, CDR1 is SGHRS, CDR2 YFSETQ. Trimming stripped 0 bases from V and 7 bases from J, with 13 bases between. This CDR3 is 15 amino acids long. The CDR3 nucleotides read TGCGCCAGCAGCTTGGATGCGGGTCCGGGTGAAAAACTGTTTTTT. It yields the protein CASSLDAGPGEKLFF.

V gene TRBV28 combines with J gene TRBJ1-1; no reliable D call. The CDR3 loop spans 11 amino acids. The germline CDR1 and CDR2 sequences are MDHEN and SYDVKM. V lost 5 bases, J lost 4 bases, and 5 bases lay in between. DNA of the CDR3: TGTGCCAGCAGTATCATCACTGAAGCTTTCTTT. As protein: CASSIITEAFF.

The chain links TRBV6-5 to TRBJ1-3, with a tentative D call TRBD1 (5 bases). The CDR3 contains 16 residues. Germline V gives CDR1 MNHEY, CDR2 SVGAGI. V gave up 3 bases and J gave up 1 base, with 13 bases separating them. The DNA for the CDR3 is TGTGCCAGCAGTTATTCCCCGACAGATTCTGGAAACACCATATATTTT. This codes for CASSYSPTDSGNTIYF.

The J gene is TRBJ2-5, the V gene TRBV9; TRBD2 aligns across 9 bases. The germline V gene encodes CDR1 SGDLS and CDR2 YYNGEE. The V and J ends lost 6 bases and 5 bases, in that order; junction bases with no gene match: 8. The CDR3 spans 14 residues. The CDR3 DNA sequence: TGTGCCAGCAACATGGGACTAGCTGGGGAGACCCAGTACTTC. The encoded protein is CASNMGLAGETQYF.

This chain uses TRBV6-4 with TRBJ1-4, with 12 bases that match TRBD1. Trimming removed 4 bases from V and 3 bases from J; junction bases left unmatched: 18. CDR3 length: 21 residues. Germline V gives CDR1 MRHNA, CDR2 SNTAGT. CDR3 in amino acids: CASSASGTGGRGGWSNEKLFF. CDR3 DNA sequence: TGTGCCAGCAGTGCCTCCGGGACAGGGGGCCGAGGTGGTTGGTCTAATGAAAAACTGTTTTTT.

J is TRBJ2-3 and V is TRBV11-2; D gene ambiguous. Per germline, CDR1 SGHAT and CDR2 FQNNGV. The V end lost 4 bases, the J end lost 2 bases, and 22 bases lay between the germline ends. The CDR3 consists of 18 residues. The CDR3 protein is CASSSWSLRSFLTDTQYF. The DNA for the CDR3 is TGTGCCAGCAGCTCCTGGTCGCTGCGTAGTTTCCTCACAGATACGCAGTATTTT.

V and J are TRBV5-1 and TRBJ2-2; 8 nucleotides match TRBD2. The CDR3 runs to 15 residues. Germline-derived CDR1 and CDR2 are SGHRS and YFSETQ. After removal of 0 bases from V and 5 bases from J, the junction contained 3 bases not matched to a gene. The CDR3 loop reads CASSLVERGTGELFF. DNA of the CDR3: TGCGCCAGCAGCTTGGTGGAGCGGGGGACCGGGGAGCTGTTTTTT.